Presented here are 20 T cell receptor beta chains from one specimen sequenced in a study of blood T cells in healthy people across ages. A second roughly 6 to 12 cycle PCR used barcoded and J-beta primers. TCRdb re-called the 5' RACE reads through MiXCR, storing one row per CDR3 protein. The sample includes around 1,800,000 distinct CDR3 sequences, roughly 43% of them seen just once. Material: blood. The receptors originated from a human donor in good health.

V usage is TRBV7-2 and J usage is TRBJ1-5; D ambiguous. This CDR3 is built from 12 residues. Germline CDR1 is SGHTA and CDR2 is FQGNSA. Trimming left V 5 bases short and J 9 bases short, with 11 bases between. This chain's CDR3 is CASSRTCGPQHF. CDR3 nucleotide sequence: TGTGCCAGCAGCCGGACGTGTGGGCCCCAGCATTTT.

The chain employs TRBV12-3 or TRBV12-4 and TRBJ1-2; D call uncertain. Trimming pared 7 bases from V and 4 bases from J, leaving 19 bases between. The CDR3 totals 15 residues. CDR3 in DNA: TGTGCCAGCACTAGGAGGAGCGACCCTGGCTATGGCTACACCTTC. This encodes CASTRRSDPGYGYTF.

The rearrangement joins TRBV7-9 to TRBJ2-1, with unresolved D. This CDR3 is 15 amino acids long. CDR1 and CDR2 from the germline V gene are SEHNR and FQNEAQ (reference sequence). V was trimmed by 1 base and J by 6 bases, leaving 13 bases between them. The CDR3 nucleotides read TGTGCCAGCAGCTTAGTTTACGGCTACGGCAATGAGCAGTTCTTC. Translating gives CASSLVYGYGNEQFF.

CDR3 sequence (DNA): TGTGCCAGCAGGTGGACTAGCGGGTCGCCAGGCTGGGATGAGCAGTTCTTC. It codes for CASRWTSGSPGWDEQFF. The genes are TRBV12-3 or TRBV12-4 and TRBJ2-1; 11 nucleotides match TRBD2. The CDR3 loop spans 17 amino acids. The V and J ends lost 6 bases and 8 bases, in that order; junction bases with no gene match: 15.

Only one count was recorded for this clonotype. The V gene is TRBV6-6, the J gene TRBJ2-4; 8 bases fit TRBD1. Germline V gene lookup returns CDR1 MNHNY and CDR2 SVGAGI (reference sequence). The V and J ends lost 2 bases and 7 bases, in that order; junction bases with no gene match: 4. This CDR3 is 14 amino acids long. CDR3 nucleotides: TGTGCCAGCAGTTACGGGACAGGACGGAACATTCAGTACTTC. Translation: CASSYGTGRNIQYF.

The rearrangement uses TRBV20-1 and TRBJ2-5; a weak D match, TRBD2 (6 bases). The CDR3 has 15 residues. V was pared by 5 bases and J by 11 bases, with 27 bases between. Looked up from germline, CDR1 is DFQATT and CDR2 is SNEGSKA (reference sequence). The CDR3: CSAQLAETPYNEQYF. CDR3 bases: TGCAGTGCTCAGTTAGCGGAGACACCCTACAATGAGCAGTACTTC.

The chain joins TRBV18 to TRBJ2-1, with 7 nucleotides matching TRBD2. This CDR3 is 12 amino acids long. V was clipped by 6 bases and J by 10 bases; unmatched bases: 6. Germline V gene data show CDR1 as KGHSH and CDR2 as LQKENI. In DNA form, the CDR3 reads TGTGCCAGCTCCGCGGGAGCCCTCGAGCAGTTCTTC. Translated: CASSAGALEQFF.

This clonotype was seen repeatedly, ten times or more. The V and J genes are TRBV5-1 and TRBJ2-7; TRBD1 matches 7 bases. The V segment lost 4 bases and the J segment 0 bases; nucleotides outside the gene matches: 4. Germline V gene sequence: CDR1 SGHRS, CDR2 YFSETQ. The CDR3 loop spans 14 amino acids. This chain's CDR3 is CASSPGQVSYEQYF. In DNA form, the CDR3 reads TGCGCCAGCAGCCCAGGACAGGTCTCCTACGAGCAGTACTTC.

J is TRBJ1-5 and V is TRBV4-3; D is uncertain. Per germline, CDR1 LGHNA and CDR2 YSLEER. V was pared by 0 bases and J by 3 bases, with 18 bases between. The CDR3 is 18 residues long. In DNA form, the CDR3 reads TGCGCCAGCAGCCAAGATCACCCACCGGCGGCGCCCAATCAGCCCCAGCATTTT. Its translation is CASSQDHPPAAPNQPQHF.

This clonotype has a handful of counts. The chain couples TRBV5-1 to TRBJ2-1; no clear D gene. CDR3 length equals 15 residues. V dropped 0 bases and J dropped 3 bases, with 10 bases sitting between them. Germline CDR1 is SGHRS and CDR2 is YFSETQ. Here the CDR3 reads CASSLVADIYNEQFF. CDR3 nucleotide sequence: TGCGCCAGCAGCTTGGTAGCAGATATCTACAATGAGCAGTTCTTC.

The V gene is TRBV4-3, the J gene TRBJ2-5, with 7 bases identical to TRBD2. Germline CDR1 and CDR2: LGHNA and YSLEER. This CDR3 contains 15 residues. V dropped 2 bases and J dropped 2; count of bases not matched to a gene: 5. CDR3 coding DNA: TGCGCCAGCAGCCAACTCCTAGCGGCGCAAGAGACCCAGTACTTC. As protein: CASSQLLAAQETQYF.

The chain employs TRBV7-2 and TRBJ2-7; TRBD1 matches at 11 bases. Germline values: CDR1 SGHTA, CDR2 FQGNSA. The CDR3 is made up of 14 amino acids. J lost 0 bases, V lost 8 bases, and 3 bases had no gene match. The CDR3 DNA follows: TGTGCCAGCGGCGGGACAGGGGGCTCCTACGAGCAGTACTTC. It encodes CASGGTGGSYEQYF. Full variable domain (rest looked up from reference TRBV7-2 and TRBJ2-7): GAGVSQSPSNKVTEKGKDVELRCDPISGHTALYWYRQSLGQGLEFLIYFQGNSAPDKSGLPSDRFSAERTGGSVSTLTIQRTQQEDSAVYLCASGGTGGSYEQYFGPGTRLTVT.

This clonotype was observed at least ten times. The gene calls are TRBV6-5 and TRBJ2-3; D unresolved. Germline V lookup: CDR1 MNHEY, CDR2 SVGAGI. The CDR3 runs 14 residues. Trimming stripped 2 bases from V and 0 bases from J, with 6 bases between. The CDR3 nucleotides are TGTGCCAGCAGTTACCAGACAAGCACAGATACGCAGTATTTT. Translated: CASSYQTSTDTQYF.

This clonotype showed up just a few times. This rearrangement joins TRBV20-1 to TRBJ2-7; D remains unclear. This CDR3 has 12 residues. Deletions cut 2 bases from V and 6 bases from J, with 11 bases between. CDR1 DFQATT and CDR2 SNEGSKA come from the germline V gene (reference sequence). This CDR3 reads CSARWLPGEQYF. The CDR3 nucleotides are TGCAGTGCTAGATGGCTCCCTGGCGAGCAGTACTTC.

A few counts support this clonotype. V gene TRBV28 combines with J gene TRBJ2-5, with D perhaps matching TRBD2 (7 bases). The germline CDR1 and CDR2 sequences are MDHEN and SYDVKM. The V and J ends lost 3 bases and 2 bases respectively, with 13 bases between them. CDR3 length: 15 residues. CDR3 protein: CASSFWGGLQETQYF. Written as DNA, the CDR3 is TGTGCCAGCAGTTTTTGGGGGGGGCTTCAAGAGACCCAGTACTTC.

The gene calls are TRBV30 and TRBJ2-1; TRBD1 matches 8 bases. CDR1 and CDR2 (germline): GTSNPN, SVGIG (reference sequence). The CDR3 totals 15 residues. Losses at the gene ends were 5 bases for V and 6 bases for J; bases not matched to a gene: 12. CDR3 bases: TGTGCCTGGGCGCCCTTAGCCGGGACAGGCAATGAGCAGTTCTTC. This gives the protein CAWAPLAGTGNEQFF.

This chain links TRBV7-2 with TRBJ1-2; no firm D call. The CDR3 runs to 16 residues. Deletions cut 5 bases from V and 8 bases from J, with 24 bases between. Germline CDR1 and CDR2: SGHTA and FQGNSA. The CDR3, as DNA: TGTGCCAGCAGCACGCGAGTGGCCGAGACCCGACGGGGCTACACCTTC. Residues: CASSTRVAETRRGYTF.

V usage is TRBV5-1 and J usage is TRBJ2-1; TRBD2 might be the D (5 bases). The CDR3 has 15 amino acids. Germline loops: CDR1 SGHRS, CDR2 YFSETQ. The V end lost 0 bases, the J end lost 8 bases, and 15 bases lay between the germline ends. The CDR3 bases are TGCGCCAGCAGCTTGGCTCCCGGGGTGAGGGATGAGCAGTTCTTC. Protein: CASSLAPGVRDEQFF.

The table lists this clonotype with many counts. The rearrangement links TRBV29-1 to TRBJ2-5; D is undetermined. The CDR3 is made up of 13 amino acids. Trimming removed 3 bases from V and 2 bases from J, with 10 bases in between. Germline V lookup: CDR1 SQVTM, CDR2 ANQGSEA. Here the CDR3 DNA reads TGCAGCGTTGATAACTGGGGTCAAGAGACCCAGTACTTC. As protein: CSVDNWGQETQYF.

This clonotype was recorded a few times. This sequence joins TRBV29-1 and TRBJ2-3; TRBD2 might be the D (5 bases). The CDR3 extends over 14 amino acids. The germline gives CDR1 SQVTM, CDR2 ANQGSEA. The ends were cut back, 4 bases at V and 4 bases at J, with 15 bases in the middle. The CDR3, as DNA: TGCAGCGTTGCTCTAGGAGGTGTGGCAGATACGCAGTATTTT. This translates into CSVALGGVADTQYF.